The TCR beta chain under discussion was sequenced for a study of technical replicates of blood from a handful of donors (dated 2017 in TCRdb). From a lookup of the germline V gene, CDR1 and CDR2 are SGHTS and YDEGEE. The trim is 1 base for V and 0 bases for J, with a gap of 17 bases between the germline ends. The CDR3 measures 18 amino acids from cysteine to phenylalanine. Of the read, only the CDR3 DNA is kept; its 54 bases are in frame from base 1. Library prep was done by the immunoSEQ multiplex PCR assay. As stored in TCRdb, this immuneACCESS dataset retains in-frame rearrangements with V and J assigned. A fraction of the clones does not appear; measured against another copy, unresolved V genes explain less than half of the discrepancy, and the remainder lacks a known reason. This sample comprises more than 60,000 clones, approximately 90% of them detected only once. Jointly, the top ten make up approximately 4.7% of the sample.

A remark on this clone: This receptor's antigen is unknown. No base-level quality is on record; no much larger clone is a single base apart.

The receptor's source is a human donor in good health. Some clones in this sample may be carry-over from other donors' samples. Recombination joined TRBV5-8 with TRBJ1-5; TRBD1 is a weak D gene call, 6 bases matching. The sequenced material came from PBMCs. The DNA is as follows: TGTGCCAGCAGCTTGATGGCTCGGGGGGGACATAGCAATCAGCCCCAGCATTTT. Its translation reads: CASSLMARGGHSNQPQHF.